Here is one TCR beta chain with its context. This entry is derived from a study of blood T cells in healthy people across ages. V was cut by 2 bases and J by 0 bases, with 9 bases left in between. The CDR3 spans 15 residues. PCR was performed a second time for roughly 6 to 12 cycles using a sample-barcoded 5' primer and a J-beta primer mix. TCRdb called the 5' RACE reads again in MiXCR, with one record for every CDR3 protein. The table has roughly 900,000 distinct CDR3 sequences, around 48% seen once. This TCR was recovered from a young man in good health. The material sequenced was blood. The V call is TRBV12-3 or TRBV12-4, the J call TRBJ2-3; D remains ambiguous. The CDR3 DNA reads as TGTGCCAGCAGTTTACGACACCTAAGCACAGATACGCAGTATTTT. Translated, it gives CASSLRHLSTDTQYF.